The 11 T cell receptor beta chains below were found in one sample sequenced in a study of blood T cell repertoires in COVID-19. Using immunoSEQ multiplex PCR, the repertoire was profiled, and TCRdb retains in-frame clones only, with some absent. The sample lists over 80,000 clones; around 87% were seen once. Sample: peripheral blood. These TCRs come from a human donor in a cohort sampled during active COVID-19.

The chain combines TRBV4-1 with TRBJ2-3; 8 bases line up with TRBD2. The CDR3 loop spans 15 amino acids. V was pared by 1 base and J by 5 bases, with 5 bases of the junction left unmatched. Germline V gene lookup returns CDR1 MGHRA and CDR2 YSYEKL. The CDR3 is CASSQAGGPQDTQYF. The CDR3 coding sequence is TGCGCCAGCAGCCAAGCGGGAGGGCCTCAAGATACGCAGTATTTT.

The chain recombines TRBV28 with TRBJ1-2, with 7 bases aligning to TRBD1. Germline V gene sequence: CDR1 MDHEN, CDR2 SYDVKM. The CDR3 loop spans 14 amino acids. The V segment lost 6 bases and the J segment 3 bases; nucleotides outside the gene matches: 7. The CDR3 DNA reads TGTGCCAGCAGCCCAGGGGGTTTACACTATGGCTACACCTTC. As protein: CASSPGGLHYGYTF.

The J gene is TRBJ2-7, the V gene TRBV3-1 (or the pseudogene TRBV3-2), with 14 bases that match TRBD2. V shed 4 bases and J 4 bases; nucleotides not matched to a gene: 6. The germline V gene encodes CDR1 LGHDT and CDR2 YNNKEL (reference sequence). This CDR3 is 16 amino acids long. CDR3 sequence (DNA): TGTGCCAGCAGCCTCGGACTAGCGGGAGGATTGTACGAGCAGTACTTC. Protein sequence: CASSLGLAGGLYEQYF.

V and J are TRBV28 and TRBJ2-5; no definite D call. Germline V CDR1 and CDR2: MDHEN, SYDVKM. V lost 6 bases to trimming and J lost 7 bases, with 18 bases between them. This CDR3 is 14 amino acids long. The CDR3 sequence is CASSPMVTPGTQYF. CDR3 nucleotide sequence: TGTGCCAGCAGCCCTATGGTCACTCCCGGGACCCAGTACTTC.

This clone was detected a few times. The chain links TRBV4-1 to TRBJ2-7; D perhaps matches TRBD1 (5 bases). The CDR3 extends over 17 amino acids. V gave up 0 bases and J gave up 4 bases, with 19 bases separating them. Germline assignment: CDR1 MGHRA and CDR2 YSYEKL. For the CDR3, the DNA is TGCGCCAGCAGCCAAGATAACAGGCCAATCCCGGCATACGAGCAGTACTTC. This sequence encodes CASSQDNRPIPAYEQYF.

This clone appeared a single time. V usage is TRBV29-1 and J usage is TRBJ2-7; maybe TRBD2 (5 bases). This CDR3 contains 14 residues. Germline CDR1 reads SQVTM; CDR2 reads ANQGSEA. V was pared by 4 bases and J by 2 bases, with 15 bases between. The CDR3 DNA reads TGCAGCGTTGCTGCGGTCGGGGTCCCCTACGAGCAGTACTTC. Protein product: CSVAAVGVPYEQYF.

The V and J genes are TRBV5-6 and TRBJ2-7, with D perhaps matching TRBD1 (5 bases). The CDR3 runs 15 residues. Trimming shortened V by 1 base and J by 2 bases, and 13 bases separated the two germline ends. Germline V lookup: CDR1 SGHDT, CDR2 YYEEEE. The CDR3 protein is CASSLNSGQTYEQYF. The CDR3 region has the DNA TGTGCCAGCAGCTTGAACTCAGGACAAACCTACGAGCAGTACTTC.

The chain combines TRBV6-2 or TRBV6-3 with TRBJ1-6; no reliable D call. The CDR3 length is 11 residues. Trimming took off 5 bases at V and 7 bases at J, with 3 bases between the two ends. Germline CDR1 MNHEY, CDR2 SVGEGT. This CDR3 is CASSENSPLHF. The DNA for the CDR3 is TGTGCCAGCAGTGAGAATTCACCCCTCCACTTT.

The chain combines TRBV24-1 with TRBJ2-3; 9 bases line up with TRBD2. The CDR3 is 17 amino acids. The germline V gene encodes CDR1 KGHDR and CDR2 SFDVKD. The V segment lost 2 bases and the J segment 0 bases; nucleotides outside the gene matches: 5. In nucleotides, the CDR3 is TGTGCCACCAGTGATTGGAGCGGGAGGACCAGCACAGATACGCAGTATTTT. Its protein product is CATSDWSGRTSTDTQYF.

The chain employs TRBV7-9 and TRBJ1-5; D remains ambiguous. Trimming removed 0 bases from V and 3 bases from J, with 6 bases in between. CDR3 length: 14 residues. The germline V gene encodes CDR1 SEHNR and CDR2 FQNEAQ (reference sequence). In nucleotides, the CDR3 is TGTGCCAGCAGCTTAGCGGCAGACAATCAGCCCCAGCATTTT. Its protein is CASSLAADNQPQHF.

This chain connects TRBV13 to TRBJ2-1; D call uncertain. Trimming took 4 bases from V and 4 from J, leaving 11 bases between them. This CDR3 is built from 14 residues. Per germline, CDR1 PRHDT and CDR2 FYEKMQ (reference sequence). CDR3 sequence: CASSSPSGYNEQFF. CDR3 DNA: TGTGCCAGCAGCTCTCCGTCCGGGTACAATGAGCAGTTCTTC.